A selection of T cell receptor beta chains follows, all from one sample in a study of cytomegalovirus exposure and HLA in healthy donors. Sequenced by immunoSEQ multiplex PCR; TCRdb stores in-frame clones only, minus some. The sample carries some 100,000 clones, 73% recorded once. Sequenced material: PBMCs. The receptor source for this set is a middle-aged man in good health and CMV-seronegative. The CDR3 runs from the conserved cysteine through the conserved F or W.

V gene: TRBV7-2
CDR3 protein: CASSLSGYDQPQHF

V gene: TRBV7-9
CDR3 protein: CASSPVGGQPSAGYGYTF

V gene: TRBV6-4
CDR3 protein: CASSEIPGAEAFF

V gene: TRBV5-1
CDR3 protein: CASSLQTSGTTDTQYF

V gene: TRBV7-8
CDR3 protein: CASSLGETQGGRIAFF

V gene: TRBV21-1
CDR3 protein: CASSKYGRGNTEAFF

V gene: TRBV18
CDR3 protein: CASSDSANSGNTIYF

V gene: TRBV5-6
CDR3 protein: CASSSQGPDEQFF

V gene: TRBV12-5
CDR3 protein: CASAPREGSPSTDTQYF

V gene: TRBV30
CDR3 protein: CAWMHNRYNEQFF

V gene: TRBV7-9
CDR3 protein: CASSPLDRGYQPQHF

V gene: TRBV7-2
CDR3 protein: CASSPAVRGTGELFF

V gene: TRBV7-2
CDR3 protein: CASSAGQAVGEQYF

V gene: TRBV19
CDR3 protein: CASSPGGGVETQYF

V gene: TRBV9
CDR3 protein: CASSPTWAFVGYTEAFF

V gene: TRBV6-5
CDR3 protein: CASRQGGEETQYF

V gene: TRBV10-3
CDR3 protein: CAISDWGQGATNEKLFF

V gene: TRBV6-6
CDR3 protein: CASRWTEDQPQHF

V gene: TRBV7-8
CDR3 protein: CASSPFGEGSNQPQHF

V gene: TRBV4-3
CDR3 protein: CASSRDRYNSPLHF

V gene: TRBV7-2
CDR3 protein: CASSPGQGGNQPQHF

V gene: TRBV5-8
CDR3 protein: CASSLTGGTYEQYF

V gene: TRBV6-5
CDR3 protein: CASSYRGGSYEQYF

V gene: TRBV29-1
CDR3 protein: CSVARGANTGELFF

V gene: TRBV25-1
CDR3 protein: CASSAAGRPEAFF

V gene: TRBV29-1
CDR3 protein: CSVDTGFSGANVLTF

V gene: TRBV7-9
CDR3 protein: CASRPKETGYNYGYTF

V gene: TRBV4-2
CDR3 protein: CASSQGTGSRDYGYTF

V gene: TRBV4-1
CDR3 protein: CASSLSKGTSGAYEQYF

V gene: TRBV13
CDR3 protein: CASSSRERGSTDTQYF

V gene: TRBV30
CDR3 protein: CAWRHPLEQGIYSNQPQHF